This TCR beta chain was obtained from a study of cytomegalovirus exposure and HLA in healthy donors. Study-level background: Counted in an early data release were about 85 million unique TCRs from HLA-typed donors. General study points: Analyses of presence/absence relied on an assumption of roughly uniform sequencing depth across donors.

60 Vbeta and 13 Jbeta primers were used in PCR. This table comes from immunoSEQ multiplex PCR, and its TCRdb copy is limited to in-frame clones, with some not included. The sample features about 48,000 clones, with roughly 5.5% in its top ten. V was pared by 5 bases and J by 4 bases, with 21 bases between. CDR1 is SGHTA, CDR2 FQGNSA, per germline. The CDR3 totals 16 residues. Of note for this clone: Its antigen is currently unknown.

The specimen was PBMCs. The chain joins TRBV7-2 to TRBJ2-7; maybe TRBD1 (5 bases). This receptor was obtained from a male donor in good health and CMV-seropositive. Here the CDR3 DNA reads TGTGCCAGCAGCGGCGCTCCCAGGGCCCCCCAATACGAGCAGTACTTC. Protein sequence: CASSGAPRAPQYEQYF.